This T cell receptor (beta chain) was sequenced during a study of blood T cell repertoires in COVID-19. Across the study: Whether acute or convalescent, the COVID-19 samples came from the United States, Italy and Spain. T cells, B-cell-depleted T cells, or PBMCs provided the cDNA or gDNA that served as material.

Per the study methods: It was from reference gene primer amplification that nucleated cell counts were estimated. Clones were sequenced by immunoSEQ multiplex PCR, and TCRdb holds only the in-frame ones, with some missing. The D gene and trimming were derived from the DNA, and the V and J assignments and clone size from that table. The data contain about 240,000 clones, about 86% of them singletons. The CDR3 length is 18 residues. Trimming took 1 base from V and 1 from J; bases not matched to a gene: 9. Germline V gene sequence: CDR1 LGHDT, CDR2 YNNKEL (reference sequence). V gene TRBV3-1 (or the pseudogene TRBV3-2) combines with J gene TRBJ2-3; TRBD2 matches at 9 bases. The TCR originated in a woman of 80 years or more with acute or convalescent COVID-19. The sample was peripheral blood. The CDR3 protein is CASSQGVGSGGRTDTQYF. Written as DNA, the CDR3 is TGTGCCAGCAGCCAAGGGGTGGGTAGCGGGGGTCGCACAGATACGCAGTATTTT.